A selection of T cell receptor beta chains follows, all from one sample in a study of cytomegalovirus exposure and HLA in healthy donors. The data were produced by immunoSEQ multiplex PCR, yet TCRdb's version contains in-frame clones alone and is incomplete. The sample includes about 96,000 clones, roughly 79% of them seen just once. Sample: PBMCs. The receptor source for this set is a female donor in good health and CMV-seropositive. CDR3s include the opening cysteine and the closing phenylalanine or tryptophan. The order of the fields is V gene, clone size, J gene, D gene, CDR3 protein, CDR3 DNA. The D gene is left open where the match is weak. Size is stated for part of the rows, as once, few or many counts, or as a class when the clone is expanded.

v_call: TRBV7-9; clone_size: -; j_call: TRBJ2-1; d_call: TRBD2; cdr3_aa: CASSPMREGPYNEQFF; cdr3_nt: TGTGCCAGCAGCCCGATGCGGGAGGGCCCCTACAATGAGCAGTTCTTC
v_call: TRBV28; clone_size: -; j_call: TRBJ1-2; d_call: TRBD1; cdr3_aa: CASSPFGQGYYGYTF; cdr3_nt: TGTGCCAGCAGCCCCTTCGGACAGGGATACTATGGCTACACCTTC
v_call: TRBV10-3; clone_size: few; j_call: TRBJ2-3; d_call: TRBD1; cdr3_aa: CAIETGTGESDTQYF; cdr3_nt: TGTGCCATCGAGACCGGGACAGGGGAATCAGATACGCAGTATTTT
v_call: TRBV6-6; clone_size: -; j_call: TRBJ2-3; d_call: TRBD2; cdr3_aa: CASTLTSGESTDTQYF; cdr3_nt: TGTGCCAGCACCCTGACTAGCGGGGAAAGCACAGATACGCAGTATTTT
v_call: TRBV28; clone_size: few; j_call: TRBJ2-7; d_call: -; cdr3_aa: CASENRGLSYEQYF; cdr3_nt: TGTGCCAGCGAAAACCGAGGGTTGTCCTACGAGCAGTACTTC
v_call: TRBV29-1; clone_size: -; j_call: TRBJ2-7; d_call: -; cdr3_aa: CSVARSGAYEQYF; cdr3_nt: TGCAGCGTTGCCCGGTCAGGGGCCTACGAGCAGTACTTC
v_call: TRBV6-4; clone_size: few; j_call: TRBJ2-2; d_call: -; cdr3_aa: CASSDGQGHTGELFF; cdr3_nt: TGTGCCAGCAGTGACGGCCAGGGGCACACCGGGGAGCTGTTTTTT
v_call: TRBV7-9; clone_size: -; j_call: TRBJ1-5; d_call: -; cdr3_aa: CASSLPGGNQPQHF; cdr3_nt: TGTGCCAGCAGTCTCCCAGGGGGCAATCAGCCCCAGCATTTT
v_call: TRBV28; clone_size: -; j_call: TRBJ1-6; d_call: -; cdr3_aa: CASSLARGHTYNSPLHF; cdr3_nt: TGTGCCAGCAGTTTGGCCAGGGGCCACACCTATAATTCACCCCTCCACTTT
v_call: TRBV7-9; clone_size: few; j_call: TRBJ2-7; d_call: -; cdr3_aa: CASSLTGANEQYF; cdr3_nt: TGTGCCAGCAGCCTAACTGGGGCCAACGAGCAGTACTTC
v_call: TRBV7-8; clone_size: -; j_call: TRBJ1-3; d_call: -; cdr3_aa: CASSFSQGPGNTIYF; cdr3_nt: TGTGCCAGCAGCTTTTCTCAGGGCCCTGGAAACACCATATATTTT